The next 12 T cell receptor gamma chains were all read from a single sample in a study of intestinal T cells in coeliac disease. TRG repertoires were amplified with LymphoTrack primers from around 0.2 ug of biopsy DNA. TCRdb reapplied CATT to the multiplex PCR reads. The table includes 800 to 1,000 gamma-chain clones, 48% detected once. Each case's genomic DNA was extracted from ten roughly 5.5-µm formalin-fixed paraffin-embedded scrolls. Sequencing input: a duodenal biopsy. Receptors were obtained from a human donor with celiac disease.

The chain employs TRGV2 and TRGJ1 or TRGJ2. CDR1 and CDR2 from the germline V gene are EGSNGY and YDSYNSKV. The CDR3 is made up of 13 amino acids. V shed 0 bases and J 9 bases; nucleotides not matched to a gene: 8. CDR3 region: CATWDGRNSKKLF. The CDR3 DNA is TGTGCCACCTGGGACGGGCGAAATAGTAAGAAACTCTTT.

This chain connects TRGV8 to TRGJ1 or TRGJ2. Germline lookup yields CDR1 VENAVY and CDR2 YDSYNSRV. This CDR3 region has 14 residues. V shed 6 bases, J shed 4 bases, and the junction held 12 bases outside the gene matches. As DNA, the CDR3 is TGTGCCACCTGGATAGGCCTACCGTATTATAAGAAACTCTTT. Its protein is CATWIGLPYYKKLF.

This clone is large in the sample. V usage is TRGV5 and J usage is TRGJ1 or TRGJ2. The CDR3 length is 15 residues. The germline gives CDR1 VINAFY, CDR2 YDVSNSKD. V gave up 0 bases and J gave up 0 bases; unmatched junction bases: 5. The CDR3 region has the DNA TGTGCCACCTGGGACAGGCCCCCGAATTATTATAAGAAACTCTTT. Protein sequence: CATWDRPPNYYKKLF.

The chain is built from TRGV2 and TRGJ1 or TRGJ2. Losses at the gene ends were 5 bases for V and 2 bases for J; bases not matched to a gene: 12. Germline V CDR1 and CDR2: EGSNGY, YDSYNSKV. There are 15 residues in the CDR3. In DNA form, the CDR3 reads TGTGCCACCTGGGGACGGGCCGAGGATTATTATAAGAAACTCTTT. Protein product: CATWGRAEDYYKKLF.

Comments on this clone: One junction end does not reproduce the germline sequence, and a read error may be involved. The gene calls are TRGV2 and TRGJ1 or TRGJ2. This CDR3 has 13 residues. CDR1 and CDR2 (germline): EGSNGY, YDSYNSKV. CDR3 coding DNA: TGTGCCGCCTGGGGACGGGATTATTATAAGAAACTCTTT. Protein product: CAAWGRDYYKKLF.

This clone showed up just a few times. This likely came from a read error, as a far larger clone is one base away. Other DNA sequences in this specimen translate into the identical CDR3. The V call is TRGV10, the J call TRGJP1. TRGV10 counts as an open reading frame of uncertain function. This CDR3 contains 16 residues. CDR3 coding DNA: TGTGCCGCGTGGGATTATGGGCACTTCACTGGTTGGTTCAAGATATTT. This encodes CAAWDYGHFTGWFKIF.

The CDR3 DNA sequence: TGTGCCACCTGGGATAGAGGTTATTATAAGAAACTCTTT. Amino acid sequence: CATWDRGYYKKLF. The chain couples TRGV8 to TRGJ1 or TRGJ2. In germline, CDR1 is VENAVY, CDR2 YDSYNSRV. The CDR3 extends over 13 amino acids. Unmatched junction bases numbered 3, after V lost 1 base and J lost 3 bases.

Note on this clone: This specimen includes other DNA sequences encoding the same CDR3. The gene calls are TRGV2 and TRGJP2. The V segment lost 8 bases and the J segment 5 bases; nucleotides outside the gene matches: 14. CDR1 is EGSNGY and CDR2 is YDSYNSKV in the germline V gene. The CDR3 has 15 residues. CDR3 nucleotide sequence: TGTGCCACCTCCCACGGGATAGTAAGTGATTGGATCAAGACGTTT. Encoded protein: CATSHGIVSDWIKTF.

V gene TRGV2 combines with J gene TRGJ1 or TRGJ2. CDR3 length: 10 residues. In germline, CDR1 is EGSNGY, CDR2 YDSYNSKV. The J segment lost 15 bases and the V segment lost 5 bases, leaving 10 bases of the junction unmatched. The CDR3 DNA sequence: TGTGCCACCTGGGGACGGGCCCGACTCTTT. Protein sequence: CATWGRARLF.

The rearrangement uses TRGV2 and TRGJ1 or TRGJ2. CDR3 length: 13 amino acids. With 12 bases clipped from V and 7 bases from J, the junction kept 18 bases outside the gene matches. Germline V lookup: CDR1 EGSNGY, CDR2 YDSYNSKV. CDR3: CAHLGWAKYKKLF. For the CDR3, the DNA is TGTGCCCACCTGGGATGGGCGAAATATAAGAAACTCTTT.

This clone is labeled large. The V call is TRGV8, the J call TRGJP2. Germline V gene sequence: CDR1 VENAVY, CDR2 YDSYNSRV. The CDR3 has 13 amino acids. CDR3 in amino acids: CAPGPSSDWIKTF. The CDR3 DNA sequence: TGTGCACCTGGGCCGAGTAGTGATTGGATCAAGACGTTT.

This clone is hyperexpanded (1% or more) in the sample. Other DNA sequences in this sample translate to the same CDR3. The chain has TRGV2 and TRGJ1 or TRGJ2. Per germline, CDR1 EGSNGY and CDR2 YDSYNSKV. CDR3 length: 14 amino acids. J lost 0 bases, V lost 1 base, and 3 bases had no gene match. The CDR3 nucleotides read TGTGCCACCTGGGACGGCTTGAATTATTATAAGAAACTCTTT. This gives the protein CATWDGLNYYKKLF.